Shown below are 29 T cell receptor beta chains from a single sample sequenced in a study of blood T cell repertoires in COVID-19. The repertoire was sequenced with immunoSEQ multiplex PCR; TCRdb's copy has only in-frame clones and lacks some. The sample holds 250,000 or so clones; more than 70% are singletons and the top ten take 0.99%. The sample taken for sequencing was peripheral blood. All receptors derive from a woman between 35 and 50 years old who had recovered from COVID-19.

In DNA, the CDR3 is TGCGCCAGCAGCCTAGGGGGACAGGGGAATGGCGGCTACACCTTC. Encoded protein: CASSLGGQGNGGYTF. This chain uses TRBV4-1 with TRBJ1-2, with 10 bases matching TRBD1. Germline V gene data show CDR1 as MGHRA and CDR2 as YSYEKL. CDR3 length: 15 residues. Trimming cost V 4 bases and J 8 bases; bases outside gene matches: 10.

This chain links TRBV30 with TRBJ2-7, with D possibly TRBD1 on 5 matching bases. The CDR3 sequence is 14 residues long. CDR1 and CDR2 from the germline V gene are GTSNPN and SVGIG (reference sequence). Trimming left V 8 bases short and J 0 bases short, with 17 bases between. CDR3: CAAKIPRASYEQYF. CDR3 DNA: TGTGCCGCCAAAATCCCCAGGGCCTCCTACGAGCAGTACTTC.

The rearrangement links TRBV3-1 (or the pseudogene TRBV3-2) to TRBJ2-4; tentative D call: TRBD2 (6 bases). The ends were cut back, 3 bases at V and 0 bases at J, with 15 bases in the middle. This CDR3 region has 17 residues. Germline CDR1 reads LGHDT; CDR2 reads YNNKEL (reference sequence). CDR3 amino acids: CASSQAMGGLAKNIQYF. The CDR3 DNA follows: TGTGCCAGCAGCCAGGCCATGGGGGGACTAGCCAAAAACATTCAGTACTTC.

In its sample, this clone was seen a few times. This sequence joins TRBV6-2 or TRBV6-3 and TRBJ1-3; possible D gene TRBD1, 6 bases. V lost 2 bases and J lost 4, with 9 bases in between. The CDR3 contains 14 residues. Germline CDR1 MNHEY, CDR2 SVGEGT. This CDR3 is CASSYPDSGNTIYF. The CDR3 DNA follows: TGTGCCAGCAGTTACCCGGACAGCGGAAACACCATATATTTT.

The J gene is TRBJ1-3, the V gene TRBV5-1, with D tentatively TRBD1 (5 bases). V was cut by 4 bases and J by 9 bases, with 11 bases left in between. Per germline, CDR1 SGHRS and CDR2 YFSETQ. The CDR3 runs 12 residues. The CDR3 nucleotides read TGCGCCAGCAGCCCGGGGGGTAGCACCATATATTTT. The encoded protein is CASSPGGSTIYF.

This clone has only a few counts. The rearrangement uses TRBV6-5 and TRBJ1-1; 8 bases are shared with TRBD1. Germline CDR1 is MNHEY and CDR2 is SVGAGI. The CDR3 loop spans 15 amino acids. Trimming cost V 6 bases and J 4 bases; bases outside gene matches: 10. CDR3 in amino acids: CASSATGGRGTEAFF. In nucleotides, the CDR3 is TGTGCCAGCAGCGCCACAGGGGGAAGAGGCACTGAAGCTTTCTTT.

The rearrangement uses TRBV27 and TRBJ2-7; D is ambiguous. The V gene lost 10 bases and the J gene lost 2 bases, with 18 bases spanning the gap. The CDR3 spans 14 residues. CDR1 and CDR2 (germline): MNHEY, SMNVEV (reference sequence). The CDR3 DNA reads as TGTGCCACCCGGTGGGCCCAGTACCCCTACGAGCAGTACTTC. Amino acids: CATRWAQYPYEQYF.

The CDR3 spells CATARTSGFGEQFF. CDR3 sequence (DNA): TGTGCCACCGCCAGGACTAGCGGGTTTGGTGAGCAGTTCTTC. This sequence joins TRBV6-4 and TRBJ2-1; the match to TRBD2 covers 11 bases. The junction had 11 bases not matched to a gene; V was cut back by 10 bases and J by 9 bases. The CDR3 consists of 14 residues. Looked up from germline, CDR1 is MRHNA and CDR2 is SNTAGT.

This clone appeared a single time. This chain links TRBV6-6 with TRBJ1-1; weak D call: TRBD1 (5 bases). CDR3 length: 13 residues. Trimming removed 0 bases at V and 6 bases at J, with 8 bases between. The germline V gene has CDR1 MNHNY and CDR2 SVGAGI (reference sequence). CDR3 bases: TGTGCCAGCAGTTACTCCTGGGGCGCTGAAGCTTTCTTT. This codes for CASSYSWGAEAFF.

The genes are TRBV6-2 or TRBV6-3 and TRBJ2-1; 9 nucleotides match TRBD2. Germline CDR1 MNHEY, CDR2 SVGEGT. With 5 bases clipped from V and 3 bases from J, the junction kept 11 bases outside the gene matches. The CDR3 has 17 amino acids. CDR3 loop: CASSTPVSGSLYNEQFF. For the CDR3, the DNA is TGTGCCAGCAGTACCCCGGTTAGCGGGAGCCTCTACAATGAGCAGTTCTTC.

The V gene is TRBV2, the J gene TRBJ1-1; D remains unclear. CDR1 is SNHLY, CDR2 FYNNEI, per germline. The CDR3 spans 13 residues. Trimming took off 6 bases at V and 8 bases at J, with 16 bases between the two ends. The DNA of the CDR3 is TGTGCCAGCAGCCCCCCCGGGAGCCGCGAAGCTTTCTTT. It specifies CASSPPGSREAFF.

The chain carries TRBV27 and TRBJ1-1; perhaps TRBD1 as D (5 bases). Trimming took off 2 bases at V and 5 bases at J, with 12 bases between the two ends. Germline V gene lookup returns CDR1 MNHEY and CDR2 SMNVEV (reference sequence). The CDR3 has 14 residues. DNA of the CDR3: TGTGCCAGCAGTTTACAGGGTGTTCGGACTGAAGCTTTCTTT. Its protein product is CASSLQGVRTEAFF.

The CDR3 region has the DNA TGCGCCAGCAGTAAGCGGGAGCCGAGCAAAAATGAGCAGTTCTTC. It specifies CASSKREPSKNEQFF. V and J are TRBV5-1 and TRBJ2-1; 8 bases align to TRBD2. Germline-derived CDR1 and CDR2 are SGHRS and YFSETQ. The CDR3 runs 15 residues. J was trimmed by 7 bases and V by 5 bases; bases with no gene match: 11. Full variable domain (remainder filled in from reference TRBV5-1 and TRBJ2-1): KAGVTQTPRYLIKTRGQQVTLSCSPISGHRSVSWYQQTPGQGLQFLFEYFSETQRNKGNFPGRFSGRQFSNSRSEMNVSTLELGDSALYLCASSKREPSKNEQFFGPGTRLTVL.

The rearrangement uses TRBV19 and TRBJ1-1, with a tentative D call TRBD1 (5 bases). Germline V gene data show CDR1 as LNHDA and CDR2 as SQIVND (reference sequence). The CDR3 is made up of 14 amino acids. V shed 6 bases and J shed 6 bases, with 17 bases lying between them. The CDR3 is CASRSPGGIAEAFF. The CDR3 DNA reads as TGTGCCAGTAGGTCCCCCGGGGGGATCGCTGAAGCTTTCTTT.

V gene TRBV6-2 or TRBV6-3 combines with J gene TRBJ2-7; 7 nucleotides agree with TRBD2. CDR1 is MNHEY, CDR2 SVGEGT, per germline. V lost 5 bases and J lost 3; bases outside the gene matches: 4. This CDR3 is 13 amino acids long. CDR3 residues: CASSLADRYEQYF. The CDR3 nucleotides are TGTGCCAGCAGTCTAGCGGACCGCTACGAGCAGTACTTC.

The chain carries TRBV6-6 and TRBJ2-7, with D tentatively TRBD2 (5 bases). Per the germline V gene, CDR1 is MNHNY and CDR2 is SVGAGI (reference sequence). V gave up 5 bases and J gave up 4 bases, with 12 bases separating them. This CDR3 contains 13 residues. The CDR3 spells CASSPRGLYEQYV. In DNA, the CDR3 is TGTGCCAGCAGTCCCCGGGGTCTTTACGAGCAGTACGTC.

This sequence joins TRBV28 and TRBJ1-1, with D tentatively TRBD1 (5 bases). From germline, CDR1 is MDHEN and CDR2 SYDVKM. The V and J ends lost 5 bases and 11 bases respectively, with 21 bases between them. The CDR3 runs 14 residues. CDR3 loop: CASSPPGEPLGAFF. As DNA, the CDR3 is TGTGCCAGCAGTCCCCCGGGGGAGCCGTTGGGCGCTTTCTTT.

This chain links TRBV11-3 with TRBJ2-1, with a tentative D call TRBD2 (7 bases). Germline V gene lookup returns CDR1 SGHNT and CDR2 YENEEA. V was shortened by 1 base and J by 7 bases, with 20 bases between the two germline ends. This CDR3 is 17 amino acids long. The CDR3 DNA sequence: TGTGCCAGCAGCTTAGGTAGAGGGGGACTATTTCGGAATGAGCAGTTCTTC. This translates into CASSLGRGGLFRNEQFF.

Here the CDR3 reads CASSKGDRAPSSGNTIYF. In DNA, the CDR3 is TGTGCCAGCAGCAAAGGGGACAGGGCTCCGAGCTCTGGAAACACCATATATTTT. The chain links TRBV21-1 to TRBJ1-3; the listed D gene, TRBD1, was not tested against the DNA. TRBV21-1 is designated a pseudogene. CDR3 size: 18 residues.

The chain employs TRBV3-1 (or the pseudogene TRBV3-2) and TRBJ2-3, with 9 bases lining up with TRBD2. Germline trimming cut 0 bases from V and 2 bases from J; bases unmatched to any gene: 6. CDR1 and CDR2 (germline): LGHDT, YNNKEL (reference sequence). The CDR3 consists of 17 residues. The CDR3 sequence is CASSQEGLAAPTDTQYF. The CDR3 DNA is TGTGCCAGCAGCCAAGAGGGACTAGCAGCCCCCACAGATACGCAGTATTTT.

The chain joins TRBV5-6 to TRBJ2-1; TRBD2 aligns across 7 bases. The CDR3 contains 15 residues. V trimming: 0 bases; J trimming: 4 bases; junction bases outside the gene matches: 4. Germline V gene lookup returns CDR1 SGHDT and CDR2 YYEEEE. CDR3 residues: CASSLVASGYNEQFF. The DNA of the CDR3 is TGTGCCAGCAGCTTGGTCGCTAGCGGTTACAATGAGCAGTTCTTC.

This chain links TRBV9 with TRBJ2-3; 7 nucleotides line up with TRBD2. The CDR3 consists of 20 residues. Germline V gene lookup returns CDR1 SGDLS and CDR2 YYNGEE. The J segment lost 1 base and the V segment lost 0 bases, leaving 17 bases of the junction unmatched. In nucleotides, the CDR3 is TGTGCCAGCAGCGTAGATGGGTTGGCGGGAGAAGGTGCGGGCACAGATACGCAGTATTTT. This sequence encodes CASSVDGLAGEGAGTDTQYF.

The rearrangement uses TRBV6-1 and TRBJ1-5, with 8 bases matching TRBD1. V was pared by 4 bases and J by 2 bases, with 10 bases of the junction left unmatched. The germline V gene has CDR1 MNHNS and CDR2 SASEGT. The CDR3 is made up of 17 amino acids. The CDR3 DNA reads TGTGCCAGCAGTGGCGGGGCAGGGGGCTGGGGCAATCAGCCCCAGCATTTT. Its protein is CASSGGAGGWGNQPQHF.

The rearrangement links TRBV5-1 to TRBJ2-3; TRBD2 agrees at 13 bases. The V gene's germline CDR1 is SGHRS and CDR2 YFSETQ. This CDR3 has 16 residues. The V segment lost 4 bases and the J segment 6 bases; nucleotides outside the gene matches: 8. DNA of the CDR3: TGCGCCAGCAGCCCCGGACTAGCGGGAGCGGGCGATACGCAGTATTTT. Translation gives CASSPGLAGAGDTQYF.

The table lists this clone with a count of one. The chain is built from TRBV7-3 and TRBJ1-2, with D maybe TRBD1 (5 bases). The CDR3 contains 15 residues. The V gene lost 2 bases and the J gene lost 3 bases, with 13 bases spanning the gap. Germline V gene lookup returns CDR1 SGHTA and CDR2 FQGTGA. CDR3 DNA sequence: TGTGCCAGCAGCTTAGGAGGGGCTGGGGACTATGGCTACACCTTC. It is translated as CASSLGGAGDYGYTF.

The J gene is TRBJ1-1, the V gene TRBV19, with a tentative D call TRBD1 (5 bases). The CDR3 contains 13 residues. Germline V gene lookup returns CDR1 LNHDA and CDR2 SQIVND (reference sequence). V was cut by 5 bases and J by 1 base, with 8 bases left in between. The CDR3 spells CASSRQGNTEAFF. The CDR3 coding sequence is TGTGCCAGTAGTCGTCAGGGGAACACTGAAGCTTTCTTT.

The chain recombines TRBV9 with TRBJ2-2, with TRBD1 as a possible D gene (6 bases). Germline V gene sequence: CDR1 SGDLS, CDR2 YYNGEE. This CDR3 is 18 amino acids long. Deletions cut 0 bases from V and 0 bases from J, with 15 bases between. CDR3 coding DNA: TGTGCCAGCAGCGTAGCCCCGAGGACAGCCTCGAACACCGGGGAGCTGTTTTTT. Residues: CASSVAPRTASNTGELFF.

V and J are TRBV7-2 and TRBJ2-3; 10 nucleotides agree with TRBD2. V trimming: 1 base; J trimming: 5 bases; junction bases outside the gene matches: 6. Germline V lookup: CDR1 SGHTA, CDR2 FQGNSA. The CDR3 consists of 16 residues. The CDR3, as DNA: TGTGCCAGCAGCTTAGTGCGAGCGGGGGGGGGAGATACGCAGTATTTT. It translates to CASSLVRAGGGDTQYF.

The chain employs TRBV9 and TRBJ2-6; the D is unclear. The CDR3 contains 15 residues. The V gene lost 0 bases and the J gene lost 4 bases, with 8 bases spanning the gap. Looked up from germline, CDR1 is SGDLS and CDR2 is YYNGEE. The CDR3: CASSVELSGANVLTF. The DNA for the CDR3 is TGTGCCAGCAGCGTAGAACTATCCGGGGCCAACGTCCTGACTTTC.